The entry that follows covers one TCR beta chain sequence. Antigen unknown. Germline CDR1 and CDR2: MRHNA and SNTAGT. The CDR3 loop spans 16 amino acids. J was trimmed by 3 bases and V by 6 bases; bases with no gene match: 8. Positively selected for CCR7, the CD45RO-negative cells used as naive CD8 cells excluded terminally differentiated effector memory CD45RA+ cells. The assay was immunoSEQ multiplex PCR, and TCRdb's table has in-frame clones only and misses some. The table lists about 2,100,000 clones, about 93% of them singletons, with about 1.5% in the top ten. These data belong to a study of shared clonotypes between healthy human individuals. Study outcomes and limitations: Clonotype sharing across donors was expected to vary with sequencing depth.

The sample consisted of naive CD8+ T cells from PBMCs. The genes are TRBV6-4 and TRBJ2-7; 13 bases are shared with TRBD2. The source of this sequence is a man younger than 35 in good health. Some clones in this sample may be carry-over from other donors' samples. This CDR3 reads CASRGTSGITNYEQYF. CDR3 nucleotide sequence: TGTGCCAGCAGAGGGACTAGCGGGATCACGAACTACGAGCAGTACTTC.